A single sample gave rise to the 16 T cell receptor beta chains below, sequenced in a study of T cell responses to AZD1222 COVID-19 vaccine (dated by TCRdb to the early 2020s). Interpreted using the paper, the time point label stands for: baseline before first vaccination. The treatment or condition label, as the study defines it: meningococcal conjugate vaccine given as trial control. The library was obtained by the immunoSEQ multiplex PCR assay. The immuneACCESS repertoire file appears here via TCRdb, limited to in-frame rearrangements. These files lack a portion of the clones; in checked studies, under half of the deficit traces to unresolved V genes, and the cause of the others is not known. For this sample there are about 120,000 clones; approximately 85% appear just once. Approximately 4% of the sample lies in the top ten. The sample consisted of peripheral blood, taken on day 0 of MenACWY control vaccination. The receptors derive from an adult in good health.

The chain has TRBV7-9 and TRBJ1-2, with 10 bases matching TRBD1. V was clipped by 4 bases and J by 3 bases; unmatched bases: 8. Looked up from germline, CDR1 is SEHNR and CDR2 is FQNEAQ (reference sequence). CDR3 size: 16 residues. Here the CDR3 reads CASSSTGDRGYYGYTF. The CDR3 nucleotides are TGTGCCAGCAGCTCCACGGGGGACAGGGGTTACTATGGCTACACCTTC.

The rearrangement uses TRBV7-3 and TRBJ2-3; 7 bases are a match to TRBD2. Germline CDR1 SGHTA, CDR2 FQGTGA. The CDR3 covers 14 residues. V was pared by 5 bases and J by 6 bases, with 8 bases of the junction left unmatched. CDR3 region: CASSPTSQVDTQYF. The CDR3 nucleotides are TGTGCCAGCAGCCCGACTAGCCAAGTGGATACGCAGTATTTT. The full variable domain, completed using reference TRBV7-3 and TRBJ2-3, is GAGVSQTPSNKVTEKGKYVELRCDPISGHTALYWYRQSLGQGPEFLIYFQGTGAADDSGLPNDRFFAVRPEGSVSTLKIQRTERGDSAVYLCASSPTSQVDTQYFGPGTRLTVL.

V gene TRBV18 combines with J gene TRBJ2-7, with 9 bases lining up with TRBD1. After removal of 4 bases from V and 5 bases from J, the junction contained 3 bases not matched to a gene. Per the germline V gene, CDR1 is KGHSH and CDR2 is LQKENI. The CDR3 has 13 amino acids. The CDR3 loop is CASSRRDRDEQYF. CDR3 DNA sequence: TGTGCCAGCTCACGACGGGACAGGGACGAGCAGTACTTC.

The chain employs TRBV5-4 and TRBJ1-2; D perhaps matches TRBD1 (6 bases). V dropped 2 bases and J dropped 5 bases, with 16 bases sitting between them. This CDR3 spans 15 amino acids. CDR1 and CDR2 from the germline V gene are SGHNT and YYREEE (reference sequence). For the CDR3, the DNA is TGTGCCAGCAGCTTCGCTGTGGGAGGGGGTTATGGCTACACCTTC. This sequence encodes CASSFAVGGGYGYTF. The full variable domain, in which reference TRBV5-4 and TRBJ1-2 provide the parts outside the CDR3, is ETGVTQSPTHLIKTRGQQVTLRCSSQSGHNTVSWYQQALGQGPQFIFQYYREEENGRGNFPPRFSGLQFPNYSSELNVNALELDDSALYLCASSFAVGGGYGYTFGSGTRLTVV.

This chain connects TRBV7-2 to TRBJ2-1, with 10 bases aligning to TRBD2. The germline V gene encodes CDR1 SGHTA and CDR2 FQGNSA. Losses at the gene ends were 5 bases for V and 5 bases for J; bases not matched to a gene: 6. This CDR3 has 15 amino acids. The CDR3 sequence is CASSQWTSGNNEQFF. The CDR3 DNA follows: TGTGCCAGCAGCCAGTGGACTAGCGGAAACAATGAGCAGTTCTTC.

The V gene is TRBV4-1, the J gene TRBJ2-2; D uncertain. V was clipped by 6 bases and J by 8 bases, with 25 bases between them. The germline gives CDR1 MGHRA, CDR2 YSYEKL. The CDR3 loop spans 17 amino acids. CDR3 coding DNA: TGCGCCAGCAGACTTTCACTAAACTCGGCCCCCGTAGGGGAGCTGTTTTTT. Encoded protein: CASRLSLNSAPVGELFF.

V is TRBV10-2 and J is TRBJ1-1, with 12 bases identical to TRBD1. Trimming at V came to 7 bases and at J to 11 bases, leaving 8 bases not matched to a gene. The germline CDR1 and CDR2 sequences are WSHSY and SAAADI. The CDR3 loop spans 13 amino acids. CDR3 sequence (DNA): TGCGCCAGCAACCCGGGACAGGGGGCGCCGGCTTTCTTT. This codes for CASNPGQGAPAFF.

The gene calls are TRBV4-3 and TRBJ1-4; TRBD1 matches 7 bases. The V segment lost 5 bases and the J segment 8 bases; nucleotides outside the gene matches: 5. The CDR3 is made up of 13 amino acids. Per germline, CDR1 LGHNA and CDR2 YSLEER. CDR3 DNA sequence: TGCGCCAGCAGCAAACAGGGGAAGGAAAAACTGTTTTTT. Protein: CASSKQGKEKLFF.

The chain carries TRBV28 and TRBJ2-2; 11 nucleotides line up with TRBD1. This CDR3 has 16 residues. With 6 bases clipped from V and 1 base from J, the junction kept 4 bases outside the gene matches. Germline CDR1 is MDHEN and CDR2 is SYDVKM. The CDR3 here is CASRRTGGRNTGELFF. The CDR3 coding sequence is TGTGCCAGCAGGCGGACAGGGGGCCGGAACACCGGGGAGCTGTTTTTT. The variable domain in full, completed from reference TRBV28 and TRBJ2-2, reads DVKVTQSSRYLVKRTGEKVFLECVQDMDHENMFWYRQDPGLGLRLIYFSYDVKMKEKGDIPEGYSVSREKKERFSLILESASTNQTSMYLCASRRTGGRNTGELFFGEGSRLTVL.

This clone was detected only once. As DNA, the CDR3 is TGTGCCAGCAGCTTTTTAACAGGGAGGACAGATACGCAGTATTTT. This codes for CASSFLTGRTDTQYF. V usage is TRBV5-6 and J usage is TRBJ2-3, with D perhaps assigned TRBD1 or TRBD2 (6 bases each). V was clipped by 2 bases and J by 3 bases, with 13 bases between them. CDR3 length: 15 amino acids. Looked up from germline, CDR1 is SGHDT and CDR2 is YYEEEE. Full variable domain (missing parts from reference TRBV5-6 and TRBJ2-3): DAGVTQSPTHLIKTRGQQVTLRCSPKSGHDTVSWYQQALGQGPQFIFQYYEEEERQRGNFPDRFSGHQFPNYSSELNVNALLLGDSALYLCASSFLTGRTDTQYFGPGTRLTVL.

The chain has TRBV4-1 and TRBJ1-4; D is uncertain. Germline CDR1 and CDR2: MGHRA and YSYEKL. The CDR3 totals 16 residues. V lost 0 bases and J 8 bases, leaving 16 bases between the germline ends. The CDR3 sequence: CASSQDNTPSGEKLFF. In DNA form, the CDR3 reads TGCGCCAGCAGCCAAGACAATACTCCATCCGGGGAAAAACTGTTTTTT.

The chain is built from TRBV5-6 and TRBJ2-1, with D maybe TRBD2 (6 bases). V was clipped by 4 bases and J by 0 bases, with 17 bases between them. Germline assignment: CDR1 SGHDT and CDR2 YYEEEE. The CDR3 contains 17 residues. The CDR3 DNA is TGTGCCAGCAGCCCCGGACTACAACAGAGCTCCTACAATGAGCAGTTCTTC. Protein sequence: CASSPGLQQSSYNEQFF.

The V call is TRBV3-1 (or the pseudogene TRBV3-2), the J call TRBJ2-1, with 12 positions matching TRBD2. Germline values: CDR1 LGHDT, CDR2 YNNKEL (reference sequence). The CDR3 totals 17 residues. Trimming cost V 0 bases and J 1 base; bases outside gene matches: 1. The CDR3 loop is CASSQETSGGSYNEQFF. CDR3 DNA: TGTGCCAGCAGCCAAGAGACTAGCGGGGGATCCTACAATGAGCAGTTCTTC.

This chain connects TRBV28 to TRBJ2-7; 9 nucleotides align to TRBD1. The CDR3 is made up of 14 amino acids. Germline CDR1 and CDR2: MDHEN and SYDVKM. V shed 7 bases and J 1 base; nucleotides not matched to a gene: 5. The CDR3 DNA is TGTGCCAGCACCTTGGGGACAGGGTCCTACGAGCAGTACTTC. Its translation is CASTLGTGSYEQYF.

V gene TRBV6-6 combines with J gene TRBJ1-1, with D perhaps TRBD1 (5 bases). Trimming took 4 bases from V and 3 from J, leaving 15 bases between them. CDR3 length: 15 amino acids. Germline loops: CDR1 MNHNY, CDR2 SVGAGI (reference sequence). CDR3 in amino acids: CASSSWQGGDTEAFF. The CDR3 nucleotides read TGTGCCAGCAGTTCGTGGCAGGGAGGGGACACTGAAGCTTTCTTT.

This clone was seen a few times. The J gene is TRBJ2-1, the V gene TRBV5-4, with 9 bases identical to TRBD2. Germline V gives CDR1 SGHNT, CDR2 YYREEE (reference sequence). V shed 3 bases and J 2 bases; nucleotides not matched to a gene: 3. The length of the CDR3 is 15 residues. CDR3 DNA: TGTGCCAGCAGCTCCGGACTAGCGACCTACAATGAGCAGTTCTTC. Translation: CASSSGLATYNEQFF.